This TCR beta chain was retrieved from a study of metastatic and nonmetastatic thyroid tumors. Study-wide background: Samples came from malignant and benign thyroid patients, and repertoires were compared across blood and tumor or nodule tissue. Study-wide findings and caveats: Within blood and tumor, benign nodules reportedly had significantly lower TCR beta diversity than malignant thyroid tumors did.

TCRdb re-called clones from the PCR reads using MiXCR. Of roughly 3,800 clones listed, about 37% were seen once; the top ten hold about 39%. This clone has a handful of counts. Its specificity is unknown. Nobody among the patients had been given any treatment before thyroid surgery. Sequencing was done on a sample of tumor tissue. The TCR comes from a male donor with papillary thyroid cancer or a benign thyroid nodule (not recorded which). Some clones in this sample may be carry-over from other donors' samples.

CDR3 residues: CSARVGANNYGYTF. The DNA of the CDR3 is TGCAGTGCTAGAGTGGGGGCTAATAACTATGGCTACACCTTC. This sequence joins TRBV20-1 and TRBJ1-2; tentative D call: TRBD1 (6 bases). V dropped 1 base and J dropped 1 base, with 10 bases sitting between them. The V gene's germline CDR1 is DFQATT and CDR2 SNEGSKA (reference sequence). This CDR3 region has 14 residues.